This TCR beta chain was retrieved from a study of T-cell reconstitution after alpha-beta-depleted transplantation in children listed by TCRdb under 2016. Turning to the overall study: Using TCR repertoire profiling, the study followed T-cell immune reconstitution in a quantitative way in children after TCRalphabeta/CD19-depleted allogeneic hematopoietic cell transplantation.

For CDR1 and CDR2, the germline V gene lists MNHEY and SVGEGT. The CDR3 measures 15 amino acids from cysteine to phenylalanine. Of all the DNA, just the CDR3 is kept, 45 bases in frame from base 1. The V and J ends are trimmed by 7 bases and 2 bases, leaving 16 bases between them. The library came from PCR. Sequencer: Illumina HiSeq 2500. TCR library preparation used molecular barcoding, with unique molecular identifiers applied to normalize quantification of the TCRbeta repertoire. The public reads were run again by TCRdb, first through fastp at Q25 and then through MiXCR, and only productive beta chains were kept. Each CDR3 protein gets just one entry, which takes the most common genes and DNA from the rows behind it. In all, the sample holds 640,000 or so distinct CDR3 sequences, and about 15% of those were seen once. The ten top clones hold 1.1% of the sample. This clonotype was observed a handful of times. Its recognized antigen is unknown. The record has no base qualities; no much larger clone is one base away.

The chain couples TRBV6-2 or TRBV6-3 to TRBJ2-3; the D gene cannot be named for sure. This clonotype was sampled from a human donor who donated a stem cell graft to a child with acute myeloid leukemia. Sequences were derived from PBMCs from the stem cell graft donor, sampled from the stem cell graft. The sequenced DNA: TGTGCCAGCACCCGCGTCGAGGAGAACACAGATACGCAGTATTTT. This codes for CASTRVEENTDTQYF.